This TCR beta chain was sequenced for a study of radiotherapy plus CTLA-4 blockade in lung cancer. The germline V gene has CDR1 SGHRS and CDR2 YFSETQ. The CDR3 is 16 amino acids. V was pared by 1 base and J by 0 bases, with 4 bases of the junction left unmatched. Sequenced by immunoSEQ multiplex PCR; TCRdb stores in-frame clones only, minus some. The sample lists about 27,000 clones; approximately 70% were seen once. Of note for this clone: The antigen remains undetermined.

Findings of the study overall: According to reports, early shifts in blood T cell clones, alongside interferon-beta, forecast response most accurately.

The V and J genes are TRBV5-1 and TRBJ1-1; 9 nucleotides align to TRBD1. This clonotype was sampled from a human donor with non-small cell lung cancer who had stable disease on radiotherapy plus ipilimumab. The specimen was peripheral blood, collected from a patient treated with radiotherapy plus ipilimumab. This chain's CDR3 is CASSLTGQGLNTEAFF. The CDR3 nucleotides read TGCGCCAGCAGCTTGACTGGACAGGGGCTGAACACTGAAGCTTTCTTT.